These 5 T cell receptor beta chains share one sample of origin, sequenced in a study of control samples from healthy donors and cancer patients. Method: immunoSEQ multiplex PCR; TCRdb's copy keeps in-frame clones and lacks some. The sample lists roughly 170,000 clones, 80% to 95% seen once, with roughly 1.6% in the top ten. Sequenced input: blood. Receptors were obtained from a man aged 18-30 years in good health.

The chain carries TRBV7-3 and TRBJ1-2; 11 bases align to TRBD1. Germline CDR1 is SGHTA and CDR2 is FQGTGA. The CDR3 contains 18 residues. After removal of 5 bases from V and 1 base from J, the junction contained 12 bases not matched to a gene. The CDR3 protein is CASSPSWTGGAYNYGYTF. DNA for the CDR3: TGTGCCAGCAGCCCCTCTTGGACAGGGGGCGCCTATAACTATGGCTACACCTTC.

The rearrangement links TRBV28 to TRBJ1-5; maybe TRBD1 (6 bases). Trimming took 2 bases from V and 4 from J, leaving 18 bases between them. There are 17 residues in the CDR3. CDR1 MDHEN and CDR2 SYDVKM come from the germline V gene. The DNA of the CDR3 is TGTGCCAGCAGTTTACCACTCCAGGACAGTAGAAATCAGCCCCAGCATTTT. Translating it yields CASSLPLQDSRNQPQHF.

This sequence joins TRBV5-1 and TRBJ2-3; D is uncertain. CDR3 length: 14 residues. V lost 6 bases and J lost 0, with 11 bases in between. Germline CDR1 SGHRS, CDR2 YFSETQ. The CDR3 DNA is TGCGCCAGCAAAGGCAGCCCTAGCACAGATACGCAGTATTTT. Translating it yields CASKGSPSTDTQYF.

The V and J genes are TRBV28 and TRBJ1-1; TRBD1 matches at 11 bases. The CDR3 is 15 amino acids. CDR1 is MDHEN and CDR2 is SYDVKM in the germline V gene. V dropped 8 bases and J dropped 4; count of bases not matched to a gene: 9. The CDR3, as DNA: TGTGCCAGCGGGAGGGACAGGGGGTTGTTCACTGAAGCTTTCTTT. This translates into CASGRDRGLFTEAFF.

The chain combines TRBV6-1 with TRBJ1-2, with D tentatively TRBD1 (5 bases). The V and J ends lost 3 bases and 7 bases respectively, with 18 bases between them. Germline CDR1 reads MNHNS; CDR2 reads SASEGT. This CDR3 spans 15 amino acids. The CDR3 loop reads CASSDSLTGGRGYTF. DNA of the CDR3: TGTGCCAGCAGTGACAGCTTAACAGGTGGACGTGGCTACACCTTC.